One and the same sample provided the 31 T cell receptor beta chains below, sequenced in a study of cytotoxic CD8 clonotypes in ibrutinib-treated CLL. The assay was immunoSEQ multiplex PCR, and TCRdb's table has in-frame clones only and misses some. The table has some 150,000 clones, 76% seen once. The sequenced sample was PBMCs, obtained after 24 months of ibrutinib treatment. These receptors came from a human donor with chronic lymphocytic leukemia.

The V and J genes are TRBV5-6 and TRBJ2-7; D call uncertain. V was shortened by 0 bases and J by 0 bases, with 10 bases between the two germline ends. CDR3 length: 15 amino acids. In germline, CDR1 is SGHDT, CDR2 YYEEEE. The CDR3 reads CASSLAWQTSYEQYF. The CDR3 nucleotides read TGTGCCAGCAGCTTGGCCTGGCAGACCTCCTACGAGCAGTACTTC.

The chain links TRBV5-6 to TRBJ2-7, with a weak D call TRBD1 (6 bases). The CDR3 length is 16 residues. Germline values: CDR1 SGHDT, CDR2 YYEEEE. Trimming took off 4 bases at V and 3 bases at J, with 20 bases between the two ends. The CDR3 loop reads CASSQLDSDYFYEQYF. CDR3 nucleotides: TGTGCCAGCAGCCAACTGGACAGTGACTACTTCTACGAGCAGTACTTC.

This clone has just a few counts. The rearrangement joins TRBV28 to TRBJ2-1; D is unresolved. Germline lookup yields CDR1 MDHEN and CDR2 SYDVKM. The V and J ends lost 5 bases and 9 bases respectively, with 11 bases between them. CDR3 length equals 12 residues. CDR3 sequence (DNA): TGTGCCAGCAGTGGGGTGGTGAGTGAGCAGTTCTTC. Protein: CASSGVVSEQFF.

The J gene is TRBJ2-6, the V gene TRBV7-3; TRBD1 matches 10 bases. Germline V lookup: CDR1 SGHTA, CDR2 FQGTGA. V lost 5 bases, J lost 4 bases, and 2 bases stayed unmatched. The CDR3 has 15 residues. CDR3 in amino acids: CASSGTGVGANVLTF. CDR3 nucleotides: TGTGCCAGCAGCGGGACAGGGGTCGGGGCCAACGTCCTGACTTTC.

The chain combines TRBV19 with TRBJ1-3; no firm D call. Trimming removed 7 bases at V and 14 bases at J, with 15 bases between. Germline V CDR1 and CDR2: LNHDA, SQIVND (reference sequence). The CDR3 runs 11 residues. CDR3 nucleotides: TGTGCCAGTACGCTCCTCGGGGTCCTATATTTT. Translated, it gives CASTLLGVLYF.

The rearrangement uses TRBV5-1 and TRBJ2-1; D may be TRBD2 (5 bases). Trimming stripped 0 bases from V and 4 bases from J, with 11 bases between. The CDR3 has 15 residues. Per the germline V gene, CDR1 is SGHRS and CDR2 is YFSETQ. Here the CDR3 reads CASSLEGLVYNEQFF. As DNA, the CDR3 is TGCGCCAGCAGCTTGGAAGGACTGGTATACAATGAGCAGTTCTTC.

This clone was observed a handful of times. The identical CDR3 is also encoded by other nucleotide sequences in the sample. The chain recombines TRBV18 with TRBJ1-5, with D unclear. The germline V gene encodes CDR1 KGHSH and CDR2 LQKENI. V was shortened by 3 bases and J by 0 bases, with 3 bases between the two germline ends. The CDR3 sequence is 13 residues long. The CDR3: CASSPGSNQPQHF. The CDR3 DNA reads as TGTGCCAGCTCACCCGGTAGCAATCAGCCCCAGCATTTT.

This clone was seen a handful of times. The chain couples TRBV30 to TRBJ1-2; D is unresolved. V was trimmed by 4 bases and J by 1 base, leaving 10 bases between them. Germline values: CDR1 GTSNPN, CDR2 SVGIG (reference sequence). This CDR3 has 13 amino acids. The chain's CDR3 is CAWTLGLNYGYTF. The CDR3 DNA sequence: TGTGCCTGGACCCTCGGGCTTAACTATGGCTACACCTTC.

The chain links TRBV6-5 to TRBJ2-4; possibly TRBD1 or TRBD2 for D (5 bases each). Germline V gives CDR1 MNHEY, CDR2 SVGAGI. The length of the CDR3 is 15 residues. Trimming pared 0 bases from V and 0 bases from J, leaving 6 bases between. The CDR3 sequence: CASSYSGVAKNIQYF. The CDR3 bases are TGTGCCAGCAGTTACTCGGGGGTAGCCAAAAACATTCAGTACTTC.

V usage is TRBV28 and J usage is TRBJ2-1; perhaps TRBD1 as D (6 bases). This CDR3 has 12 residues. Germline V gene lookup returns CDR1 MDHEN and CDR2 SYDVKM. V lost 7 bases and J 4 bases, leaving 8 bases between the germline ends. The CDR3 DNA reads TGTGCCAGCAACAGGGCGTACAATGAGCAGTTCTTC. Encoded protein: CASNRAYNEQFF.

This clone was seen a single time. CDR3 in DNA: TGTGCCATCAGTGAGTCGATGGGGTGGGCGCAGTTCTTC. It codes for CAISESMGWAQFF. This chain links TRBV10-3 with TRBJ2-1; unclear D gene. Germline CDR1 and CDR2: ENHRY and SYGVKD. V lost 0 bases, J lost 12 bases, and 12 bases lay in between. The CDR3 sequence is 13 residues long.

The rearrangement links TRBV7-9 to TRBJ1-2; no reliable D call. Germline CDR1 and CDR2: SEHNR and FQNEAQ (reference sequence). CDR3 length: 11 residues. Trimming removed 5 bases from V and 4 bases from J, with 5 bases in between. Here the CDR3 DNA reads TGTGCCAGCAGCCCTGGCTATGGCTACACCTTC. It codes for CASSPGYGYTF.

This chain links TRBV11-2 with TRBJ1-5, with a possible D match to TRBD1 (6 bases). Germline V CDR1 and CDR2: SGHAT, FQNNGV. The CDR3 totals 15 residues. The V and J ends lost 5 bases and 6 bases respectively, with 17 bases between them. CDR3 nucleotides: TGTGCCAGCAGCCGAGGGGGGCGAGGGGTTCAGCCCCAGCATTTT. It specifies CASSRGGRGVQPQHF.

CDR3 sequence reads: CASSPPGRRRETQYF. The CDR3 coding sequence is TGTGCCAGCTCACCTCCCGGCCGGCGACGGGAGACCCAGTACTTC. This chain uses TRBV18 with TRBJ2-5; D remains unclear. The CDR3 is 15 amino acids. CDR1 is KGHSH and CDR2 is LQKENI in the germline V gene. V gave up 3 bases and J gave up 5 bases, with 16 bases separating them.

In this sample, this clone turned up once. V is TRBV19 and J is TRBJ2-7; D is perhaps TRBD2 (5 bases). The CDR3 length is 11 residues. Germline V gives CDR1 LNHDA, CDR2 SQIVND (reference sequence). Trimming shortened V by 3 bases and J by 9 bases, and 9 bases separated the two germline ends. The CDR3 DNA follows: TGTGCCAGTAGTATTCCGGGGAGGCAGTACTTC. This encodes CASSIPGRQYF.

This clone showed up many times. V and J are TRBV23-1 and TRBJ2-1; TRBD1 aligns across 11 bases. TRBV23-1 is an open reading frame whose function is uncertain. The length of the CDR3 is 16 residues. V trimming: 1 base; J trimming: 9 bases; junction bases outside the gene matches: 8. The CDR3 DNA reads TGCGCCAGCAGTCAATTACCGGGACAGGGGGTTGGTGAGCAGTTCTTC. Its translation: CASSQLPGQGVGEQFF.

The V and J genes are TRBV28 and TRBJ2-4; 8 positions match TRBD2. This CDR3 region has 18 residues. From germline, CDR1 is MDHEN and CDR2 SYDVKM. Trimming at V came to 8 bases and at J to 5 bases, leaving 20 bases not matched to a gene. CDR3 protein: CASHPGLAGPGGENIQYF. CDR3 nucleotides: TGTGCCAGCCACCCCGGGCTAGCGGGTCCCGGTGGGGAAAACATTCAGTACTTC.

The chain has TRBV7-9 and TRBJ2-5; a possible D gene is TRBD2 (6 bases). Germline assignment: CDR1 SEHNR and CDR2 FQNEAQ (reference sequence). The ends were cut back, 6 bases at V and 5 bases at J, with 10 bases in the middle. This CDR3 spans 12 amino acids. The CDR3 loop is CASRRGEETQYF. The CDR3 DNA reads TGTGCCAGCAGGCGCGGGGAGGAGACCCAGTACTTC.

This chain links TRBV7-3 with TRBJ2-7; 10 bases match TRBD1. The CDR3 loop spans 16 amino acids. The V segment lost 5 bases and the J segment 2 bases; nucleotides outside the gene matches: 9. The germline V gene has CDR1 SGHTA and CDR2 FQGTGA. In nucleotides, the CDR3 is TGTGCCAGCAGCCCCTCGGGACAGGGGATACCCTACGAGCAGTACTTC. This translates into CASSPSGQGIPYEQYF.

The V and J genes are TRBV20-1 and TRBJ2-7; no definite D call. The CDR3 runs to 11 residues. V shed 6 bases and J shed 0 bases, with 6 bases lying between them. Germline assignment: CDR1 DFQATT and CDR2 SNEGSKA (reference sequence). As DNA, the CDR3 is TGCAGTGCCCAAAACTCCTACGAGCAGTACTTC. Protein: CSAQNSYEQYF.

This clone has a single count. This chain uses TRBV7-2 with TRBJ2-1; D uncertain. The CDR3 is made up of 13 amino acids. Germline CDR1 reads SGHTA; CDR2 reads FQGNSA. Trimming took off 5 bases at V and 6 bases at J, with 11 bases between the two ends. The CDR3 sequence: CASSPPAANEQFF. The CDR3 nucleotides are TGTGCCAGCAGCCCACCCGCCGCCAATGAGCAGTTCTTC.

The CDR3 sequence is CASSLAGGAYGYTF. CDR3 DNA sequence: TGCGCCAGCAGCTTGGCCGGGGGGGCCTATGGCTACACCTTC. The chain joins TRBV5-1 to TRBJ1-2, with a possible D match to TRBD1 (6 bases). The CDR3 is 14 amino acids. Trimming took off 0 bases at V and 4 bases at J, with 10 bases between the two ends. The V gene's germline CDR1 is SGHRS and CDR2 YFSETQ.

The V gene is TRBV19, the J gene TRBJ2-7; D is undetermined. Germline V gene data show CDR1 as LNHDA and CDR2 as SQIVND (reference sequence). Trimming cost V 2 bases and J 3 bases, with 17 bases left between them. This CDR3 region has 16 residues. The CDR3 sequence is CASSIKGPPWGYEQYF. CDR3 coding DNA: TGTGCCAGTAGTATAAAGGGCCCTCCATGGGGCTACGAGCAGTACTTC. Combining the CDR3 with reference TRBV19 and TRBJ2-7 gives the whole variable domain DGGITQSPKYLFRKEGQNVTLSCEQNLNHDAMYWYRQDPGQGLRLIYYSQIVNDFQKGDIAEGYSVSREKKESFPLTVTSAQKNPTAFYLCASSIKGPPWGYEQYFGPGTRLTVT.

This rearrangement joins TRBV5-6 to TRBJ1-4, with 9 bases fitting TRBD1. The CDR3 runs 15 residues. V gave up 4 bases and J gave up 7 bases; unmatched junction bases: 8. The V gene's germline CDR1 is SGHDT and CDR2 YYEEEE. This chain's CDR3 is CASSDQRQGGEKLFF. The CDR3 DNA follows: TGTGCCAGCAGCGACCAAAGACAGGGGGGTGAAAAACTGTTTTTT.

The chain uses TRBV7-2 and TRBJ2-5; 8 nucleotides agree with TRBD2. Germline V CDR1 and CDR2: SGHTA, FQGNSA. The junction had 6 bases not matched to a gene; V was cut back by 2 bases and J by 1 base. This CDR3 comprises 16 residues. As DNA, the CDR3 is TGTGCCAGCAGCTTAAGCGGGGGACTCCTCCAAGAGACCCAGTACTTC. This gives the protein CASSLSGGLLQETQYF.

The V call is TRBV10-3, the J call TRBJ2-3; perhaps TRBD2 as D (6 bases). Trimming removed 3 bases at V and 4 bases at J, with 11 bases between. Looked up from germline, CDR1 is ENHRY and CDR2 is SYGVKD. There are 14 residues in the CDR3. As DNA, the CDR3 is TGTGCCATCAGTGACCCCGGGGAGGCAGATACGCAGTATTTT. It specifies CAISDPGEADTQYF.

The CDR3 reads CASSPPGARGHEQYF. Written as DNA, the CDR3 is TGTGCCAGCTCACCACCGGGGGCACGTGGGCACGAGCAGTACTTC. This sequence joins TRBV18 and TRBJ2-7; weak D call: TRBD1 (6 bases). Trimming removed 0 bases at V and 5 bases at J, with 14 bases between. The CDR3 length is 15 residues. CDR1 and CDR2 (germline): KGHSH, LQKENI.

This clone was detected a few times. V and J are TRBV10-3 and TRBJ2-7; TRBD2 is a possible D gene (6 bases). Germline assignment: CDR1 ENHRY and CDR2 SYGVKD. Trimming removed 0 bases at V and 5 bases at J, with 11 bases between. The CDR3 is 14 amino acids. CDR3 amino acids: CAISESGGGNEQYF. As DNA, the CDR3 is TGTGCCATCAGTGAGTCGGGGGGTGGGAACGAGCAGTACTTC.

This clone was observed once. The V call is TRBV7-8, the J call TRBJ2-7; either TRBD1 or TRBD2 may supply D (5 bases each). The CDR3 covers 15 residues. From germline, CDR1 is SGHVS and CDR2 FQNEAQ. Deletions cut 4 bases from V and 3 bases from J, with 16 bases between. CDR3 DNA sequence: TGTGCCAGCAGCTCCCGGTCGGGGCGGAACTACGAGCAGTACTTC. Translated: CASSSRSGRNYEQYF.

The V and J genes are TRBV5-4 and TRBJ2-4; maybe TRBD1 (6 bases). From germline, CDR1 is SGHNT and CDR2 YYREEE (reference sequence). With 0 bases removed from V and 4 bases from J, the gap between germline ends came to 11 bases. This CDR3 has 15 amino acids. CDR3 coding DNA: TGTGCCAGCAGCTTGGCTGGGGGCCCAAAAAACATTCAGTACTTC. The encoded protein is CASSLAGGPKNIQYF.

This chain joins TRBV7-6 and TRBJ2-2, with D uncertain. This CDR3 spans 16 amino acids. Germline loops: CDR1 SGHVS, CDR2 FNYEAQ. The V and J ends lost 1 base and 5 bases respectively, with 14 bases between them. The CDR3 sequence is CASSLGVWGTTGELFF. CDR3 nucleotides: TGTGCCAGCAGCTTAGGCGTCTGGGGAACGACCGGGGAGCTGTTTTTT.